Shown below are 5 T cell receptor beta chains from a single sample sequenced in a study of blood T cell repertoires in COVID-19. The protocol was immunoSEQ multiplex PCR, while the TCRdb copy is restricted to in-frame clones and leaves out a portion. The sample contains 60,000 to 95,000 clones, 90% of which appear only once. Sequencing was carried out using peripheral blood. Every receptor here comes from a woman older than 75 with active or convalescent COVID-19.

This clone was seen once. The chain carries TRBV30 and TRBJ2-2, with TRBD2 matching over 7 bases. With V trimmed by 4 bases and J by 3 bases, 8 bases remained unmatched. The CDR3 sequence is 15 residues long. Germline CDR1 GTSNPN, CDR2 SVGIG (reference sequence). The CDR3 DNA is TGTGCCTGGATCACCGGGGGGAACGACACCGGGGAGCTGTTTTTT. Translating it yields CAWITGGNDTGELFF.

The chain carries TRBV11-1 and TRBJ2-5; weak D call: TRBD1 (6 bases). The CDR3 length is 14 residues. Trimming removed 4 bases from V and 10 bases from J, with 19 bases in between. Germline CDR1 reads SGHAT; CDR2 reads FQDESV (reference sequence). CDR3 residues: CASSSNTQGPHQYF. CDR3 bases: TGTGCCAGCAGCTCAAACACGCAGGGGCCCCACCAGTACTTC.

The rearrangement links TRBV9 to TRBJ2-5; 7 bases line up with TRBD2. V trimming: 3 bases; J trimming: 4 bases; junction bases outside the gene matches: 6. Germline values: CDR1 SGDLS, CDR2 YYNGEE. This CDR3 has 14 residues. CDR3 DNA sequence: TGTGCCAGCAGCGCCGGGACTACTATAGAGACCCAGTACTTC. As protein: CASSAGTTIETQYF.

The V gene is TRBV15, the J gene TRBJ1-5; possibly TRBD1 for D (5 bases). The CDR3 length is 17 residues. The V end lost 0 bases, the J end lost 4 bases, and 16 bases lay between the germline ends. The germline CDR1 and CDR2 sequences are LNHNV and YYDKDF (reference sequence). The CDR3 sequence is CATSRDRRGSQNQPQHF. Here the CDR3 DNA reads TGTGCCACCAGCAGAGATAGGAGGGGCAGCCAAAATCAGCCCCAGCATTTT.

This clone was recorded once. J is TRBJ1-2 and V is TRBV28; a weak D match, TRBD1 (5 bases). The CDR3 length is 14 residues. Trimming cost V 1 base and J 8 bases, with 14 bases left between them. Germline V gives CDR1 MDHEN, CDR2 SYDVKM. The CDR3 DNA reads as TGTGCCAGCAGTTTATCCGGGACGGCGGGGGGCTACACCTTC. It encodes CASSLSGTAGGYTF.